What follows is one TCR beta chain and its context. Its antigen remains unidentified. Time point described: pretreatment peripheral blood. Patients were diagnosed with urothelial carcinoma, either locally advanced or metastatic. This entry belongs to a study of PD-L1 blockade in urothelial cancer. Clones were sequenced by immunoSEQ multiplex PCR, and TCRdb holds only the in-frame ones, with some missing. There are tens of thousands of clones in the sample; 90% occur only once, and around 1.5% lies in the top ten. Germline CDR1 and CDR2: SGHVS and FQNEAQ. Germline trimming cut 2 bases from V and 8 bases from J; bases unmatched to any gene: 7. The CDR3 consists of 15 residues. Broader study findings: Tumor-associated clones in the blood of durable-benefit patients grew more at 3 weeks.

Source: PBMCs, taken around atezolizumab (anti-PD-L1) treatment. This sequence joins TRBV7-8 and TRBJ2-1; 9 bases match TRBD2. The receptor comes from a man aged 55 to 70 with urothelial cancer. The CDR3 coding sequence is TGTGCCAGCAGCTTACTCGCGGGGGGGCACCATGAGCAGTTCTTC. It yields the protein CASSLLAGGHHEQFF.